These 4 T cell receptor beta chains originate from one sample sequenced in a study of T cells in localized non-small cell lung cancer. Sequenced by immunoSEQ multiplex PCR; TCRdb stores in-frame clones only, minus some. The data contain tens of thousands of clones, about four fifths of them singletons. Sequenced here: peripheral blood, sampled before any cancer treatment. The receptors here all came from an older female donor with stage I lung adenocarcinoma.

The rearrangement links TRBV19 to TRBJ2-6, with a weak D call TRBD1 (6 bases). The CDR3 extends over 15 amino acids. From germline, CDR1 is LNHDA and CDR2 SQIVND (reference sequence). The germline V and J ends were trimmed by 7 bases and 4 bases, with 14 bases remaining between them. The CDR3 is CASTLDRSGANVLTF. Written as DNA, the CDR3 is TGTGCCAGTACCTTGGACAGATCCGGGGCCAACGTCCTGACTTTC.

With regard to this clone: Likely a read error: the CDR3 ends without its conserved phenylalanine or tryptophan. The chain joins TRBV6-6 to TRBJ1-2; TRBD1 matches at 10 bases. CDR1 MNHNY and CDR2 SVGAGI come from the germline V gene (reference sequence). Trimming removed 6 bases from V and 4 bases from J; junction bases left unmatched: 8. This CDR3 is 15 amino acids long. CDR3 DNA sequence: TGTGCCAGCAGCCCCGACAGGGGGCAAGCCTATGGCTACACCTTA. Translation gives CASSPDRGQAYGYTL.

V and J are TRBV2 and TRBJ2-7, with 10 bases matching TRBD1. CDR3 length: 15 amino acids. Losses at the gene ends were 2 bases for V and 6 bases for J; bases not matched to a gene: 7. Germline values: CDR1 SNHLY, CDR2 FYNNEI. CDR3 protein: CASSERQGAPVEQYF. The CDR3 DNA reads TGTGCCAGCAGTGAAAGACAGGGGGCGCCCGTCGAGCAGTACTTC.

This chain joins TRBV5-6 and TRBJ2-3; perhaps TRBD2 as D (6 bases). The CDR3 loop spans 16 amino acids. V shed 1 base and J shed 2 bases, with 14 bases lying between them. Germline lookup yields CDR1 SGHDT and CDR2 YYEEEE. CDR3: CASSLSLARPTDTQYF. The CDR3 coding sequence is TGTGCCAGCAGCTTGAGCCTAGCGAGACCCACAGATACGCAGTATTTT.